This T cell receptor beta chain was obtained from a study of T cells in Graves' hyperthyroidism and ophthalmopathy. This CDR3 has 15 amino acids. V gave up 4 bases and J gave up 1 base, with 10 bases separating them. The germline gives CDR1 SNHLY, CDR2 FYNNEI. This clonotype was observed a handful of times. Using RNA transcripts as the source, TCR beta CDR3 regions were amplified. A first-round RT-PCR of the TCR CDR3 used the HTBI primer set. Via MiXCR, TCRdb re-called the multiplex PCR reads, giving one row per CDR3 protein. The sample carries about 640,000 distinct CDR3 sequences, around 21% recorded once.

The receptor's source is a young man with Graves' ophthalmopathy. The sample consisted of blood. This chain joins TRBV2 and TRBJ2-2; D ambiguous. DNA for the CDR3: TGTGCCAGCAGTGCACTGGCGGTGAACACCGGGGAGCTGTTTTTT. Translation: CASSALAVNTGELFF.